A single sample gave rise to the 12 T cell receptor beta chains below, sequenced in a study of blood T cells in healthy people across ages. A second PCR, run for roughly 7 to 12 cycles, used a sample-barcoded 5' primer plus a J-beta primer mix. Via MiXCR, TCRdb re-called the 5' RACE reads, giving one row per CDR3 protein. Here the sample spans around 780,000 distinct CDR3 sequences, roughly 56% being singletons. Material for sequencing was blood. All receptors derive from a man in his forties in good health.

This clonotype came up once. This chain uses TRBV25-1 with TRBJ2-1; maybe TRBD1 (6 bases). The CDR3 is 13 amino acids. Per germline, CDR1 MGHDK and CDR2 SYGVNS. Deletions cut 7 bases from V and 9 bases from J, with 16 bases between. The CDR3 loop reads CASTRTGWGEQFF. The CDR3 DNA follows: TGTGCCAGCACCAGAACAGGGTGGGGTGAGCAGTTCTTC.

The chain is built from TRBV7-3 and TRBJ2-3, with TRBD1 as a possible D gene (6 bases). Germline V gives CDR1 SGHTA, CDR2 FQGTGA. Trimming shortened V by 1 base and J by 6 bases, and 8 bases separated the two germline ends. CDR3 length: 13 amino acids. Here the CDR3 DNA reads TGTGCCAGCAGCTTAAGGGGGCTGGATACGCAGTATTTT. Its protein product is CASSLRGLDTQYF.

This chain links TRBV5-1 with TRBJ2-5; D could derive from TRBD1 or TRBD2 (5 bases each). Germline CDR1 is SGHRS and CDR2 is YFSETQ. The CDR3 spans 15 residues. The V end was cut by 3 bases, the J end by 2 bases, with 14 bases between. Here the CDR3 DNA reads TGCGCCAGCAGCTGGTCCGGGGCGCTACAAGAGACCCAGTACTTC. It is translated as CASSWSGALQETQYF.

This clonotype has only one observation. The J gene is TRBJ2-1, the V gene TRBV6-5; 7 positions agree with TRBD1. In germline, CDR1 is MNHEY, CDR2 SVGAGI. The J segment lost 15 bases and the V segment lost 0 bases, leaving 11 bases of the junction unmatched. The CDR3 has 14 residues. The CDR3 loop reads CASSYSEMGQLTFF. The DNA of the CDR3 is TGTGCCAGCAGTTACTCGGAAATGGGACAGTTAACGTTCTTC.

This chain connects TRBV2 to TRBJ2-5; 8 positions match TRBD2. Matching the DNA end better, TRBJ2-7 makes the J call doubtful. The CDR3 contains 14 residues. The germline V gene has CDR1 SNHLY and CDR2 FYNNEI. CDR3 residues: CASRNTSGTYEQYF. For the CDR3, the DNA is TGTGCCAGCAGGAACACTAGCGGAACCTACGAGCAGTACTTC.

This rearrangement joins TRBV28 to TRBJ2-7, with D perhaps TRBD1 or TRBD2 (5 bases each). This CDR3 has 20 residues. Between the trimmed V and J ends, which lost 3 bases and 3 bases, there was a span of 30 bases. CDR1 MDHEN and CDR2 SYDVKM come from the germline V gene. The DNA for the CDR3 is TGTGCCAGCAGTTTGCCGGGGCGCGACTGGGTCCCCCACGACGGCTACGAGCAGTACTTC. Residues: CASSLPGRDWVPHDGYEQYF.

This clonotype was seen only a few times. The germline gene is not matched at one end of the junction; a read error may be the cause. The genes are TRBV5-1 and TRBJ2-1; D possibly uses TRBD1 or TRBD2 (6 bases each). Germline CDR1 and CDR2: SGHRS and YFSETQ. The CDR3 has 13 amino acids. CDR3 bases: TGTGCCAGCAGCTTAGGGGGGAGCAATGAGCAGTTCTTC. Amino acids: CASSLGGSNEQFF.

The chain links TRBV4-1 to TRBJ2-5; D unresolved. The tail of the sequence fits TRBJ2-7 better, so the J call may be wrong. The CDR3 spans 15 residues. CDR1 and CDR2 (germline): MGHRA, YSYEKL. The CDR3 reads CASSQGRDLQYEQYF. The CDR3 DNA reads TGCGCCAGCAGCCAAGGAAGAGACTTACAGTACGAGCAGTACTTC.

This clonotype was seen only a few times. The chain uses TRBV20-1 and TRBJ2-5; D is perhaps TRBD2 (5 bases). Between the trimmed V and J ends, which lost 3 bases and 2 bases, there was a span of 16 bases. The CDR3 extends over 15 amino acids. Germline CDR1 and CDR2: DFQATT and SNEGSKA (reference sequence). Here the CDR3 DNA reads TGCAGTGCTAGGACCGGAGGCGGAAAACAAGAGACCCAGTACTTC. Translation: CSARTGGGKQETQYF.

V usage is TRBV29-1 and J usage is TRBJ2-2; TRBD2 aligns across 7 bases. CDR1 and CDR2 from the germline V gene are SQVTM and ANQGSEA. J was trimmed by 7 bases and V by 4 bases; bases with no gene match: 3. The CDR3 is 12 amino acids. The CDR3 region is CSVGGGVGELFF. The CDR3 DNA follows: TGCAGCGTTGGCGGGGGAGTCGGGGAGCTGTTTTTT.

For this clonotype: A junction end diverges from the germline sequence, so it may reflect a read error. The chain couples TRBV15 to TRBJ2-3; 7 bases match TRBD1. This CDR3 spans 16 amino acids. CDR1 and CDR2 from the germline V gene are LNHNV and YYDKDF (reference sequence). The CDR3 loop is CATSAALTRGKDTQYF. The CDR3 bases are TGCGCCACCAGCGCAGCCCTAACCAGGGGGAAAGATACGCAGTATTTT.

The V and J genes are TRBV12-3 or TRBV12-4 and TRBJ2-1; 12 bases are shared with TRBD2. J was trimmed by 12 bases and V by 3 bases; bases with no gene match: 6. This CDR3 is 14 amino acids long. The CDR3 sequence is CASSFASGGAGQFF. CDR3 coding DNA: TGTGCCAGCAGTTTCGCTAGCGGGGGGGCCGGGCAGTTCTTC.